This entry lists 26 T cell receptor beta chains sequenced from one sample in a study of CD8 T cells in Susac syndrome. RNA, at roughly 0.45 to 1 ug, was reverse transcribed with random hexamers. TCRdb called the immunoSEQ multiplex PCR reads again in MiXCR, with one record for every CDR3 protein. The sample contains approximately 120,000 distinct CDR3 sequences, around 94% of which appear only once. Sequencing was performed on CD8+ T cells from PBMCs. These receptors originate from a human donor with Susac syndrome.

This chain links TRBV2 with TRBJ2-4, with a possible D match to TRBD2 (6 bases). The CDR3 runs to 16 residues. CDR1 SNHLY and CDR2 FYNNEI come from the germline V gene. V was trimmed by 6 bases and J by 1 base, leaving 16 bases between them. CDR3 in amino acids: CASSRPVREAKNIQYF. CDR3 bases: TGTGCCAGCAGCAGACCCGTTCGGGAGGCCAAAAACATTCAGTACTTC.

The chain uses TRBV5-6 and TRBJ1-5; no clear D gene. V was cut by 1 base and J by 4 bases, with 9 bases left in between. This CDR3 is built from 14 residues. Germline V lookup: CDR1 SGHDT, CDR2 YYEEEE. In DNA form, the CDR3 reads TGTGCCAGCAGCTTGCGGATAGGGAATCAGCCCCAGCATTTT. Its translation: CASSLRIGNQPQHF. Full variable domain (outside the CDR3, taken from reference TRBV5-6 and TRBJ1-5): DAGVTQSPTHLIKTRGQQVTLRCSPKSGHDTVSWYQQALGQGPQFIFQYYEEEERQRGNFPDRFSGHQFPNYSSELNVNALLLGDSALYLCASSLRIGNQPQHFGDGTRLSIL.

The rearrangement uses TRBV28 and TRBJ2-1; the match to TRBD1 covers 7 bases. Germline loops: CDR1 MDHEN, CDR2 SYDVKM. Trimming removed 6 bases from V and 5 bases from J; junction bases left unmatched: 4. The CDR3 sequence is 13 residues long. The CDR3 DNA sequence: TGTGCCAGCAGCCCCGGGACAGACAATGAGCAGTTCTTC. Protein sequence: CASSPGTDNEQFF. The full variable domain, with the rest looked up from reference TRBV28 and TRBJ2-1, is DVKVTQSSRYLVKRTGEKVFLECVQDMDHENMFWYRQDPGLGLRLIYFSYDVKMKEKGDIPEGYSVSREKKERFSLILESASTNQTSMYLCASSPGTDNEQFFGPGTRLTVL.

The chain couples TRBV7-9 to TRBJ2-7; a possible D gene is TRBD1 (6 bases). Germline CDR1 reads SEHNR; CDR2 reads FQNEAQ (reference sequence). The V end lost 4 bases, the J end lost 3 bases, and 19 bases lay between the germline ends. The CDR3 has 16 amino acids. In nucleotides, the CDR3 is TGTGCCAGCAGCTCAACCGACAGGACCCCTTTCTACGAGCAGTACTTC. It yields the protein CASSSTDRTPFYEQYF. The whole variable domain, remainder taken from reference TRBV7-9 and TRBJ2-7, is DTGVSQNPRHKITKRGQNVTFRCDPISEHNRLYWYRQTLGQGPEFLTYFQNEAQLEKSRLLSDRFSAERPKGSFSTLEIQRTEQGDSAMYLCASSSTDRTPFYEQYFGPGTRLTVT.

The rearrangement links TRBV12-3 or TRBV12-4 to TRBJ2-2, with 12 bases that match TRBD2. The V and J ends lost 8 bases and 6 bases, in that order; junction bases with no gene match: 16. The CDR3 runs to 18 residues. The DNA for the CDR3 is TGTGCCAGCCTCCCTAGCGGGGGGGCTGGTCGGCTTCCCGGGGAGCTGTTTTTT. It encodes CASLPSGGAGRLPGELFF.

The chain has TRBV7-9 and TRBJ2-7; the D gene is possibly TRBD1 (6 bases). In germline, CDR1 is SEHNR, CDR2 FQNEAQ (reference sequence). V was trimmed by 5 bases and J by 5 bases, leaving 13 bases between them. CDR3 length: 13 residues. CDR3: CASSPEGGHEQYF. The DNA for the CDR3 is TGTGCCAGCAGCCCCGAAGGGGGTCACGAGCAGTACTTC.

This sequence joins TRBV6-4 and TRBJ2-3; tentatively, D is TRBD1 (6 bases). There are 16 residues in the CDR3. The V gene lost 2 bases and the J gene lost 6 bases, with 18 bases spanning the gap. The germline V gene has CDR1 MRHNA and CDR2 SNTAGT. CDR3 nucleotides: TGTGCCAGCAGTGACAGGGGGTTTTCGTCCGCGGATACGCAGTATTTT. Protein product: CASSDRGFSSADTQYF.

V and J are TRBV20-1 and TRBJ2-7; D gene unclear. Trimming pared 6 bases from V and 6 bases from J, leaving 21 bases between. This CDR3 comprises 14 residues. Germline assignment: CDR1 DFQATT and CDR2 SNEGSKA (reference sequence). The CDR3 DNA follows: TGCAGTGCCCTGGCGTCGGGCTTTCCGCTCGAGCAGTACTTC. Amino acids: CSALASGFPLEQYF.

The sample holds one count of this clonotype. The V call is TRBV2, the J call TRBJ2-5; D is uncertain. This CDR3 is built from 13 residues. Deletions cut 7 bases from V and 2 bases from J, with 11 bases between. Germline lookup yields CDR1 SNHLY and CDR2 FYNNEI. The CDR3 sequence: CASTRYGQETQYF. The CDR3 DNA is TGTGCCAGCACCCGATACGGGCAAGAGACCCAGTACTTC.

The rearrangement uses TRBV5-6 and TRBJ2-5; 7 bases map to TRBD2. The germline V gene has CDR1 SGHDT and CDR2 YYEEEE. The CDR3 is 15 amino acids. The trim removed 1 base at V and 5 bases at J, leaving 8 bases unmatched. CDR3 loop: CASSLWGSGGETQYF. The CDR3 DNA sequence: TGTGCCAGCAGCTTGTGGGGGTCGGGGGGTGAGACCCAGTACTTC.

The chain links TRBV12-3 or TRBV12-4 to TRBJ2-5; D call uncertain. This CDR3 contains 15 residues. With 2 bases removed from V and 5 bases from J, the gap between germline ends came to 15 bases. CDR3 coding DNA: TGTGCCAGCAGTTTATTACAGCCCTTTGGGGAGACCCAGTACTTC. Residues: CASSLLQPFGETQYF.

The chain is built from TRBV12-3 or TRBV12-4 and TRBJ2-5, with a weak D call TRBD1 (6 bases). The CDR3 runs to 14 residues. V lost 5 bases to trimming and J lost 6 bases, with 16 bases between them. The CDR3 bases are TGTGCCAGCAGTCTGGGGGACACCGGTCAGACCCAGTACTTC. This gives the protein CASSLGDTGQTQYF.

The rearrangement links TRBV4-2 to TRBJ2-7; TRBD1 matches 9 bases. Germline lookup yields CDR1 LGHNA and CDR2 YNFKEQ. The CDR3 loop spans 15 amino acids. V was clipped by 3 bases and J by 5 bases; unmatched bases: 8. CDR3 nucleotides: TGTGCCAGCAGCCAGACAGGGGGGACCGGGGACGAGCAGTACTTC. Residues: CASSQTGGTGDEQYF.

The V gene is TRBV12-3 or TRBV12-4, the J gene TRBJ1-2; D unresolved. The length of the CDR3 is 15 residues. The V end was cut by 3 bases, the J end by 7 bases, with 18 bases between. The CDR3: CASSFGVFSPRGYTF. In DNA, the CDR3 is TGTGCCAGCAGTTTTGGGGTTTTCAGCCCACGTGGCTACACCTTC.

V usage is TRBV5-1 and J usage is TRBJ2-5, with D unresolved. The CDR3 loop spans 15 amino acids. Per the germline V gene, CDR1 is SGHRS and CDR2 is YFSETQ. The ends were cut back, 1 base at V and 5 bases at J, with 15 bases in the middle. CDR3 coding DNA: TGCGCCAGCAGCTTGTCACCCGGCACCGGGGAGACCCAGTACTTC. Encoded protein: CASSLSPGTGETQYF.

This chain connects TRBV7-9 to TRBJ2-3; 13 nucleotides align to TRBD2. CDR3 length equals 18 residues. V gave up 5 bases and J gave up 2 bases; unmatched junction bases: 10. Germline CDR1 SEHNR, CDR2 FQNEAQ (reference sequence). The CDR3 loop reads CASSLGGLAGEITDTQYF. The CDR3 DNA reads as TGTGCCAGCAGCCTGGGCGGACTAGCGGGAGAGATCACAGATACGCAGTATTTT.

In this sample, this clonotype turned up a few times. The rearrangement links TRBV7-3 to TRBJ2-3, with D uncertain. Germline V gene sequence: CDR1 SGHTA, CDR2 FQGTGA. V was pared by 4 bases and J by 1 base, with 6 bases between. The CDR3 totals 13 residues. The CDR3 here is CASSSDRTDTQYF. Written as DNA, the CDR3 is TGTGCCAGCAGCTCCGACCGCACAGATACGCAGTATTTT.

This chain joins TRBV30 and TRBJ2-7; D possibly corresponds to TRBD2 (5 bases). The CDR3 consists of 14 residues. V was shortened by 1 base and J by 1 base, with 11 bases between the two germline ends. Germline V gene lookup returns CDR1 GTSNPN and CDR2 SVGIG (reference sequence). In DNA, the CDR3 is TGTGCCTGGAGTGGGACGGAGGTTTCCTACGAGCAGTACTTC. As protein: CAWSGTEVSYEQYF. The full variable domain, in which reference TRBV30 and TRBJ2-7 provide the parts outside the CDR3, is SQTIHQWPATLVQPVGSPLSLECTVEGTSNPNLYWYRQAAGRGLQLLFYSVGIGQISSEVPQNLSASRPQDRQFILSSKKLLLSDSGFYLCAWSGTEVSYEQYFGPGTRLTVT.

The chain has TRBV6-6 and TRBJ2-7; TRBD1 might be the D (6 bases). The CDR3 contains 15 residues. V dropped 4 bases and J dropped 0 bases, with 13 bases sitting between them. In germline, CDR1 is MNHNY, CDR2 SVGAGI (reference sequence). The CDR3 DNA follows: TGTGCCAGCAGTTCGGGACACATCGACTCCTACGAGCAGTACTTC. Its protein is CASSSGHIDSYEQYF.

The V call is TRBV12-3 or TRBV12-4, the J call TRBJ1-2; no firm D call. The CDR3 extends over 13 amino acids. V gave up 4 bases and J gave up 8 bases, with 14 bases separating them. The CDR3 is CASSYAGTEGYTF. The CDR3 region has the DNA TGTGCCAGCAGTTATGCAGGAACAGAGGGCTACACCTTC.

V is TRBV9 and J is TRBJ2-1, with a possible D match to TRBD1 (5 bases). The V gene's germline CDR1 is SGDLS and CDR2 YYNGEE. This CDR3 has 13 residues. V was pared by 2 bases and J by 5 bases, with 8 bases between. The CDR3 DNA follows: TGTGCCAGCAGCGTCGAAGGGGACAATGAGCAGTTCTTC. This sequence encodes CASSVEGDNEQFF.

The genes are TRBV29-1 and TRBJ2-2; D unresolved. The CDR3 sequence is 15 residues long. Germline V gene data show CDR1 as SQVTM and CDR2 as ANQGSEA. V lost 4 bases and J lost 0, with 12 bases in between. The CDR3 protein is CSVVLAVTNTGELFF. CDR3 coding DNA: TGCAGCGTTGTACTTGCGGTCACGAACACCGGGGAGCTGTTTTTT.

The sample holds one count of this clonotype. This sequence joins TRBV12-3 or TRBV12-4 and TRBJ2-7, with 7 bases lining up with TRBD1. The CDR3 has 13 residues. The junction had 4 bases not matched to a gene; V was cut back by 3 bases and J by 5 bases. The DNA for the CDR3 is TGTGCCAGCAGTTTGACAGGGTCCCACGAGCAGTACTTC. Translation gives CASSLTGSHEQYF.

This rearrangement joins TRBV19 to TRBJ1-6; tentative D call: TRBD1 (5 bases). CDR3 length equals 14 residues. Germline V gene sequence: CDR1 LNHDA, CDR2 SQIVND (reference sequence). V was shortened by 7 bases and J by 10 bases, with 17 bases between the two germline ends. The CDR3 DNA reads TGTGCCAGTACCCCACAGGAGTTGAGCTCACCCCTCCACTTT. Encoded protein: CASTPQELSSPLHF.

This chain links TRBV3-1 with TRBJ2-3; unclear D gene. Germline V gives CDR1 LGHDT, CDR2 YNNKEL (reference sequence). V was trimmed by 0 bases and J by 2 bases, leaving 6 bases between them. The CDR3 runs 14 residues. This CDR3 reads CASSQDGYTDTQYF. CDR3 bases: TGTGCCAGCAGCCAAGATGGGTACACAGATACGCAGTATTTT.

The V and J genes are TRBV7-9 and TRBJ2-1, with D tentatively TRBD1 (6 bases). With 5 bases removed from V and 0 bases from J, the gap between germline ends came to 17 bases. This CDR3 has 17 residues. CDR1 is SEHNR, CDR2 FQNEAQ, per germline (reference sequence). CDR3 protein: CASSPGPTGHSYNEQFF. The DNA of the CDR3 is TGTGCCAGCAGCCCTGGACCAACAGGGCACTCCTACAATGAGCAGTTCTTC.